Reported below is one TCR beta chain. Its antigen is as yet unknown. The sample comes from a study of OX40 agonist ivuxolimab in advanced cancers. Across the whole study: Of the participants, roughly 40% had some prior anti-PD-1, anti-PD-L1 or anti-CTLA-4 therapy, which was allowed. Partial responses occurred in three patients (one hepatocellular carcinoma, two cutaneous melanoma). Whole-study findings and limits: CD8+ T cells showed, on average, more clonal expansion than CD4+ cells.

The method was immunoSEQ multiplex PCR; TCRdb's version includes in-frame clones alone and lacks a portion of them. There are around 64,000 clones in the sample; 70% to 90% occur only once, and 1.3% lies in the top ten. V was trimmed by 4 bases and J by 6 bases, leaving 8 bases between them. The length of the CDR3 is 11 residues. From germline, CDR1 is SGHKS and CDR2 YYEKEE (reference sequence). The origin of this receptor is an adult with an advanced solid tumor such as melanoma, head and neck, liver or kidney cancer. The chain couples TRBV5-5 to TRBJ2-7, with a tentative D call TRBD1 (5 bases). Sequenced here: CD4+ or CD8+ T cells sorted from blood, sampled in a trial of the OX40 agonist ivuxolimab. DNA of the CDR3: TGTGCCAGCAGCGTGGGGCTCGAGCAGTACTTC. This encodes CASSVGLEQYF.